One sample yielded the 15 T cell receptor beta chains listed below, sequenced in a study of blood T cell repertoires in COVID-19. TCRdb keeps only in-frame clones here, not all; method: immunoSEQ multiplex PCR. The sample shows fewer than 400,000 clones, 85% to 90% of them seen only once. What was sequenced was peripheral blood. These receptors were obtained from a woman in her 30s with COVID-19, enrolled during active disease.

The chain carries TRBV7-9 and TRBJ2-7, with 9 bases lining up with TRBD1. J was trimmed by 5 bases and V by 2 bases; bases with no gene match: 4. Per the germline V gene, CDR1 is SEHNR and CDR2 is FQNEAQ (reference sequence). This CDR3 comprises 14 residues. The CDR3 DNA reads TGTGCCAGCAGCTTAACACAGGGGGCAGACGAGCAGTACTTC. This gives the protein CASSLTQGADEQYF. Using reference TRBV7-9 and TRBJ2-7 for the parts outside the CDR3, the full variable domain is DTGVSQNPRHKITKRGQNVTFRCDPISEHNRLYWYRQTLGQGPEFLTYFQNEAQLEKSRLLSDRFSAERPKGSFSTLEIQRTEQGDSAMYLCASSLTQGADEQYFGPGTRLTVT.

The chain joins TRBV5-4 to TRBJ2-3; TRBD2 matches at 7 bases. After removal of 2 bases from V and 8 bases from J, the junction contained 11 bases not matched to a gene. Germline CDR1 reads SGHNT; CDR2 reads YYREEE (reference sequence). There are 15 residues in the CDR3. As DNA, the CDR3 is TGTGCCAGCAGCTTTAGCAAGCGGGAAGAGGGTACGCAGTATTTT. This translates into CASSFSKREEGTQYF.

This clone appeared a single time. The chain joins TRBV3-1 (or the pseudogene TRBV3-2) to TRBJ1-4, with 10 nucleotides matching TRBD1. V gave up 2 bases and J gave up 7 bases; unmatched junction bases: 7. CDR1 LGHDT and CDR2 YNNKEL come from the germline V gene (reference sequence). This CDR3 region has 16 residues. CDR3 sequence reads: CASSQRTGTGVEKLFF. In DNA, the CDR3 is TGTGCCAGCAGCCAACGAACCGGGACAGGGGTTGAAAAACTGTTTTTT.

The chain employs TRBV27 and TRBJ1-1; 8 bases are a match to TRBD1. V shed 6 bases, J shed 2 bases, and the junction held 11 bases outside the gene matches. CDR3 length equals 16 residues. Germline lookup yields CDR1 MNHEY and CDR2 SMNVEV (reference sequence). CDR3 sequence: CASRLIPGGANTEAFF. Here the CDR3 DNA reads TGTGCCAGCAGGTTAATCCCAGGGGGCGCAAACACTGAAGCTTTCTTT.

This chain uses TRBV2 with TRBJ1-5; 8 bases line up with TRBD1. This CDR3 contains 14 residues. CDR1 is SNHLY, CDR2 FYNNEI, per germline. Trimming removed 11 bases from V and 2 bases from J; junction bases left unmatched: 8. CDR3 DNA: TGTGCCCATACGAGACAGGGGCGCAATCAGCCCCAGCATTTT. Its translation: CAHTRQGRNQPQHF. The variable domain in full, completed from reference TRBV2 and TRBJ1-5, reads EPEVTQTPSHQVTQMGQEVILRCVPISNHLYFYWYRQILGQKVEFLVSFYNNEISEKSEIFDDQFSVERPDGSNFTLKIRSTKLEDSAMYFCAHTRQGRNQPQHFGDGTRLSIL.

The chain combines TRBV6-5 with TRBJ2-7; 10 bases align to TRBD1. The length of the CDR3 is 14 residues. After removal of 7 bases from V and 0 bases from J, the junction contained 3 bases not matched to a gene. Germline V lookup: CDR1 MNHEY, CDR2 SVGAGI. CDR3 in DNA: TGTGCCAGCATTAGGACAGGGGGCTCCTACGAGCAGTACTTC. Protein sequence: CASIRTGGSYEQYF.

V gene TRBV11-2 combines with J gene TRBJ2-1, with TRBD1 matching over 8 bases. The CDR3 contains 16 residues. V was clipped by 5 bases and J by 3 bases; unmatched bases: 9. Germline loops: CDR1 SGHAT, CDR2 FQNNGV. The CDR3 is CASSLHPGQDYNEQFF. The CDR3 region has the DNA TGTGCCAGCAGCCTACACCCGGGACAGGACTACAATGAGCAGTTCTTC.

The gene calls are TRBV5-4 and TRBJ2-7; a weak D match, TRBD2 (6 bases). Germline V gene data show CDR1 as SGHNT and CDR2 as YYREEE (reference sequence). V lost 1 base, J lost 2 bases, and 10 bases lay in between. This CDR3 is built from 14 residues. The CDR3 sequence: CASSLYGGTYEQYF. The CDR3 DNA is TGTGCCAGCAGCTTGTACGGGGGAACCTACGAGCAGTACTTC. Combining the CDR3 with reference TRBV5-4 and TRBJ2-7 gives the whole variable domain ETGVTQSPTHLIKTRGQQVTLRCSSQSGHNTVSWYQQALGQGPQFIFQYYREEENGRGNFPPRFSGLQFPNYSSELNVNALELDDSALYLCASSLYGGTYEQYFGPGTRLTVT.

The CDR3 DNA is TGTGCCAGTACTACGACAGGGTCGTCTGGAAACACCATATATTTT. Translating gives CASTTTGSSGNTIYF. This chain connects TRBV19 to TRBJ1-3; TRBD1 matches at 7 bases. In germline, CDR1 is LNHDA, CDR2 SQIVND (reference sequence). J gave up 1 base and V 7 bases, and 7 bases lay outside the gene matches. CDR3 length: 15 residues.

V gene TRBV6-5 combines with J gene TRBJ2-1; D not resolved. Germline-derived CDR1 and CDR2 are MNHEY and SVGAGI. V was shortened by 0 bases and J by 7 bases, with 4 bases between the two germline ends. The CDR3 consists of 12 residues. This CDR3 is CASSYSRNEQFF. CDR3 nucleotides: TGTGCCAGCAGTTACTCTCGGAATGAGCAGTTCTTC.

This chain uses TRBV19 with TRBJ1-1; 7 bases are a match to TRBD1. This CDR3 has 13 amino acids. V shed 10 bases, J shed 5 bases, and the junction held 10 bases outside the gene matches. Germline V lookup: CDR1 LNHDA, CDR2 SQIVND (reference sequence). Written as DNA, the CDR3 is TGTGCCACTGGACAGGTGGGATTTACTGAAGCTTTCTTT. Translation: CATGQVGFTEAFF.

This chain links TRBV10-1 with TRBJ1-3, with D possibly TRBD1 on 6 matching bases. V was shortened by 5 bases and J by 7 bases, with 6 bases between the two germline ends. The length of the CDR3 is 11 residues. CDR1 is WNHNN, CDR2 SYGVQD, per germline (reference sequence). The CDR3 region has the DNA TGCGCCAGCAGTACAGGGAACACCATATATTTT. The encoded protein is CASSTGNTIYF.

This chain links TRBV6-1 with TRBJ2-7; 10 bases fit TRBD2. CDR3 length: 16 amino acids. The germline V gene encodes CDR1 MNHNS and CDR2 SASEGT. Trimming cost V 4 bases and J 0 bases; bases outside gene matches: 6. CDR3 residues: CASSGIAGGLSYEQYF. The CDR3 DNA follows: TGTGCCAGCAGTGGTATAGCGGGAGGCCTCTCCTACGAGCAGTACTTC.

V usage is TRBV19 and J usage is TRBJ1-3; maybe TRBD1 (5 bases). The CDR3 runs 18 residues. Germline CDR1 and CDR2: LNHDA and SQIVND (reference sequence). V was cut by 3 bases and J by 0 bases, with 18 bases left in between. The chain's CDR3 is CASSIYGTSTFSGNTIYF. CDR3 DNA sequence: TGTGCCAGTAGTATCTACGGGACTTCGACCTTCTCTGGAAACACCATATATTTT.

The rearrangement uses TRBV4-1 and TRBJ2-7, with 8 bases matching TRBD2. The V segment lost 6 bases and the J segment 5 bases; nucleotides outside the gene matches: 9. The CDR3 contains 14 residues. CDR1 is MGHRA and CDR2 is YSYEKL in the germline V gene. CDR3 nucleotides: TGCGCCAGCAGGTCCGGGACTAGGTCTCACGAGCAGTACTTC. This translates into CASRSGTRSHEQYF.